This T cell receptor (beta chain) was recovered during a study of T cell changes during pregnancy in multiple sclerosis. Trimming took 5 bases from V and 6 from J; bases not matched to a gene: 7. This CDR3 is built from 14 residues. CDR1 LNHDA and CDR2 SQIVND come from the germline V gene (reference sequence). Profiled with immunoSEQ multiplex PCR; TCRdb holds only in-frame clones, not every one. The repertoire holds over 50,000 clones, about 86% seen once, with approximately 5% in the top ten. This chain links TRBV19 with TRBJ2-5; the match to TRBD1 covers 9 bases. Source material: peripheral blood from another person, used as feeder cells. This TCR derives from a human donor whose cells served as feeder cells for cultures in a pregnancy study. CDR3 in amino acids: CASSATGGVKTQYF. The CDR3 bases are TGTGCCAGTAGTGCTACAGGGGGCGTAAAGACCCAGTACTTC.